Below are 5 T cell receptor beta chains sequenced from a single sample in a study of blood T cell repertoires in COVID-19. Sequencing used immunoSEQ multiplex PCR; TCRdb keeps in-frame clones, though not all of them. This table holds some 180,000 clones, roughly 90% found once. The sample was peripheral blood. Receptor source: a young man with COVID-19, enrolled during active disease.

CDR3 sequence: CASSLGRDSFNTGELFF. Written as DNA, the CDR3 is TGTGCCAGCAGCTTAGGGAGGGACAGCTTCAACACCGGGGAGCTGTTTTTT. The rearrangement uses TRBV7-2 and TRBJ2-2, with a weak D call TRBD1 (7 bases). The germline CDR1 and CDR2 sequences are SGHTA and FQGNSA. The V and J ends lost 1 base and 2 bases respectively, with 14 bases between them. This CDR3 has 17 residues.

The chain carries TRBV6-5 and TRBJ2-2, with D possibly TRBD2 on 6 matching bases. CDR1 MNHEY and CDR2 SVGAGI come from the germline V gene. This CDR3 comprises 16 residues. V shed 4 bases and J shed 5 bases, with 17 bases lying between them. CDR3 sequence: CASSSGVGRRTGELFF. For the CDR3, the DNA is TGTGCCAGCAGTTCGGGGGTAGGGAGAAGGACCGGGGAGCTGTTTTTT.

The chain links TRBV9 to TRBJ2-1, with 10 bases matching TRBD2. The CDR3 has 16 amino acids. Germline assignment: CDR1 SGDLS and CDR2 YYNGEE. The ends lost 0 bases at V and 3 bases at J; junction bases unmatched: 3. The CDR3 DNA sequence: TGTGCCAGCAGCGTAGTTCCTAGCGGGAGCTACAATGAGCAGTTCTTC. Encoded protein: CASSVVPSGSYNEQFF.

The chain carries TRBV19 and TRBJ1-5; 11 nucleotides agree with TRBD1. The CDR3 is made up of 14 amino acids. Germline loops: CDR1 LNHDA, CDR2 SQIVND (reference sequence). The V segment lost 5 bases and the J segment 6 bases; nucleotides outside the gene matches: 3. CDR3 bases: TGTGCCAGTAGTGGACAGGGGGCCATTCAGCCCCAGCATTTT. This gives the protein CASSGQGAIQPQHF.

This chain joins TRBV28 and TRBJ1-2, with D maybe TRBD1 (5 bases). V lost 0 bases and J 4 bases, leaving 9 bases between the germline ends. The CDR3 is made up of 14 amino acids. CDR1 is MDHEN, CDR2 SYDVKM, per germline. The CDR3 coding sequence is TGTGCCAGCAGTTTATGGGGGGGTGTCTATGGCTACACCTTC. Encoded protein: CASSLWGGVYGYTF.